The sequence of this TCR beta chain was determined in a study of spatial heterogeneity in lung cancer. Across the study: Researchers sequenced follow-up PBMC samples if they had them, and these came a median of roughly 24 months after resection.

In TCRdb, the 5' RACE reads were re-called with MiXCR into one record per CDR3 protein. The data show 20,000 to 25,000 distinct CDR3 sequences, 9.7% seen once. Indicated time point: blood at routine non-recurrence follow-up after resection. This clonotype was counted a few times. V was pared by 1 base and J by 1 base, with 12 bases between. Germline V lookup: CDR1 MGHRA, CDR2 YSYEKL. The CDR3 runs to 16 residues. The chain carries TRBV4-1 and TRBJ2-3; TRBD1 or TRBD2 may be the D gene (5 bases each). This specimen consisted of PBMCs, obtained at follow-up. This clonotype originated in a male donor with early-stage non-small cell lung cancer. The CDR3 here is CASSQAGTRGTDTQYF. The CDR3 DNA is TGCGCCAGCAGCCAAGCAGGGACGCGGGGCACAGATACGCAGTATTTT.